The 32 T cell receptor beta chains given below trace back to one sample, sequenced in a study of blood T cells in healthy people across ages (dated by TCRdb to the mid-2010s). The library was produced with 5' RACE. The sample was run on an Illumina HiSeq 2500. The second PCR ran for about 7 to 11 cycles and used a J-beta primer mix along with a sample-barcoded 5' primer. The public reads were reprocessed in TCRdb via fastp at Q25 and MiXCR, keeping in-frame beta chains. Each entry merges the rows of one CDR3 protein and shows their most common DNA and genes. The sample table lists about 680,000 distinct CDR3 sequences, 45% to 50% of them with a count of one. The biggest ten clones account for 25% to 35% of the sample. The specimen sequenced was blood. These receptors originate from a woman in her fifties or sixties in good health.

This chain joins TRBV5-6 and TRBJ1-1; 7 bases are shared with TRBD1. V shed 1 base, J shed 4 bases, and the junction held 13 bases outside the gene matches. CDR1 and CDR2 (germline): SGHDT, YYEEEE. This CDR3 spans 17 amino acids. The CDR3 nucleotides are TGTGCCAGCAGCTTGAGGCGTACACAGGGGATTGGCACTGAAGCTTTCTTT. Protein product: CASSLRRTQGIGTEAFF.

Comment on this clonotype: The junction differs from germline at one of its ends, possibly a read error. This rearrangement joins TRBV10-3 to TRBJ1-1, with 7 bases matching TRBD1. This CDR3 contains 16 residues. CDR1 and CDR2 (germline): ENHRY, SYGVKD. The CDR3 bases are TGTGTCATCAGTGAGTCAGGGACAGCGGACAACACTGAAGCTTTCTTT. This sequence encodes CVISESGTADNTEAFF.

This clonotype appeared a few times. V and J are TRBV6-6 and TRBJ1-2, with 11 bases identical to TRBD1. V lost 2 bases, J lost 3 bases, and 2 bases stayed unmatched. The CDR3 totals 15 residues. The germline gives CDR1 MNHNY, CDR2 SVGAGI (reference sequence). The CDR3 coding sequence is TGTGCCAGCAGTTACGGGACAGGGGGTGACTATGGCTACACCTTC. This encodes CASSYGTGGDYGYTF.

Worth noting for this clonotype: A junction boundary mismatches the germline segment, possibly from a read error. The CDR3 spells CAGSLAPKQGSGYGYTF. CDR3 DNA: TGTGCCGGCAGCTTAGCCCCTAAACAGGGAAGTGGCTATGGCTACACCTTC. The V gene is TRBV7-2, the J gene TRBJ1-2, with a tentative D call TRBD1 (6 bases). This CDR3 spans 17 amino acids. Germline values: CDR1 SGHTA, CDR2 FQGNSA.

The V gene is TRBV20-1, the J gene TRBJ2-1, with D uncertain. CDR1 and CDR2 from the germline V gene are DFQATT and SNEGSKA (reference sequence). The CDR3 is 15 residues long. V lost 0 bases, J lost 4 bases, and 13 bases lay in between. The CDR3 DNA is TGCAGTGCTAGAGATCGGGCCAACCTTTACAATGAGCAGTTCTTC. Translated, it gives CSARDRANLYNEQFF.

This clonotype was picked up a small number of times. The rearrangement uses TRBV7-9 and TRBJ2-7; D remains ambiguous. The CDR3 is 14 residues long. Germline lookup yields CDR1 SEHNR and CDR2 FQNEAQ (reference sequence). Between the trimmed V and J ends, which lost 1 base and 1 base, there was a span of 8 bases. The CDR3 bases are TGTGCCAGCAGCTTAGAAAGGGAATCCTACGAGCAGTACTTC. It translates to CASSLERESYEQYF.

The rearrangement joins TRBV20-1 to TRBJ2-1; 7 bases match TRBD2. The germline V gene encodes CDR1 DFQATT and CDR2 SNEGSKA (reference sequence). The CDR3 has 15 residues. The ends lost 3 bases at V and 1 base at J; junction bases unmatched: 6. CDR3 DNA sequence: TGCAGTGCTAGCGACCGGGAGGTGTCCTACAATGAGCAGTTCTTC. It translates to CSASDREVSYNEQFF.

This clonotype has a handful of counts. The chain is built from TRBV29-1 and TRBJ2-1; 11 bases are shared with TRBD2. The CDR3 is made up of 16 amino acids. V shed 2 bases and J 1 base; nucleotides not matched to a gene: 4. Looked up from germline, CDR1 is SQVTM and CDR2 is ANQGSEA. The chain's CDR3 is CSVETSGSHSYNEQFF. The CDR3 DNA sequence: TGCAGCGTTGAAACTAGCGGGAGTCATTCCTACAATGAGCAGTTCTTC.

V usage is TRBV7-9 and J usage is TRBJ1-1; D might be TRBD1 (6 bases). V lost 6 bases to trimming and J lost 0 bases, with 17 bases between them. The CDR3 has 16 residues. The germline V gene encodes CDR1 SEHNR and CDR2 FQNEAQ (reference sequence). CDR3 sequence reads: CASRSISGQMNTEAFF. The CDR3 DNA is TGTGCCAGCAGATCGATTTCGGGACAAATGAACACTGAAGCTTTCTTT.

V usage is TRBV7-2 and J usage is TRBJ2-6; 10 positions agree with TRBD2. This CDR3 comprises 18 residues. CDR1 SGHTA and CDR2 FQGNSA come from the germline V gene. V was clipped by 5 bases and J by 0 bases; unmatched bases: 7. The CDR3 reads CASSPGLAPSSGANVLTF. Written as DNA, the CDR3 is TGTGCCAGCAGCCCGGGACTAGCGCCAAGCTCTGGGGCCAACGTCCTGACTTTC.

Worth noting for this clonotype: One junction end does not reproduce the germline sequence, and a read error may be involved. The CDR3 DNA reads as TGCGGTGCGGGGGAGGCGGCGGTCTACTCCTACGAGCAGTACTTC. It encodes CGAGEAAVYSYEQYF. This chain joins TRBV20-1 and TRBJ2-7, with 7 bases matching TRBD2. Germline assignment: CDR1 DFQATT and CDR2 SNEGSKA (reference sequence). This CDR3 has 15 amino acids.

This chain uses TRBV4-2 with TRBJ2-1; 8 bases are a match to TRBD2. The germline V gene encodes CDR1 LGHNA and CDR2 YNFKEQ. The CDR3 spans 15 residues. J lost 3 bases, V lost 1 base, and 2 bases had no gene match. The chain's CDR3 is CASSQALAGYNEQFF. The DNA for the CDR3 is TGTGCCAGCAGCCAAGCCCTAGCGGGCTACAATGAGCAGTTCTTC.

Only a few counts were recorded for this clonotype. The chain is built from TRBV27 and TRBJ2-4, with a weak D call TRBD1 (6 bases). The DNA end is more similar to TRBJ2-7, so the J call may be wrong. This CDR3 region has 14 residues. Per the germline V gene, CDR1 is MNHEY and CDR2 is SMNVEV (reference sequence). CDR3 region: CASSLSGADYEQYF. For the CDR3, the DNA is TGTGCCAGCAGTTTATCGGGGGCCGACTACGAGCAGTACTTC.

In the case of this clonotype: One base away lies a much larger clone, so this may be a sequencing read error. V usage is TRBV9 and J usage is TRBJ2-3; TRBD2 is a possible D gene (5 bases). The V end was cut by 4 bases, the J end by 0 bases, with 15 bases between. Germline assignment: CDR1 SGDLS and CDR2 YYNGEE. There are 16 residues in the CDR3. CDR3 nucleotide sequence: TGTGCCAGCAGCTTAGATGGTGGGGAGAGCACAGATACGCAGTATTTT. It codes for CASSLDGGESTDTQYF.

This sequence joins TRBV27 and TRBJ1-1; TRBD1 matches at 7 bases. This CDR3 comprises 16 residues. The trim removed 7 bases at V and 8 bases at J, leaving 19 bases unmatched. The V gene's germline CDR1 is MNHEY and CDR2 SMNVEV (reference sequence). The CDR3 here is CASKASGTEERGEAFF. Here the CDR3 DNA reads TGTGCCAGCAAGGCCTCCGGGACAGAGGAAAGAGGGGAAGCTTTCTTT.

The CDR3 nucleotides are TGTGCCAGCAGCGCCGGGACGGACGGCACAGATACGCAGTATTTT. This translates into CASSAGTDGTDTQYF. V usage is TRBV9 and J usage is TRBJ2-3; D possibly uses TRBD1 or TRBD2 (5 bases each). CDR1 and CDR2 from the germline V gene are SGDLS and YYNGEE. The CDR3 runs 15 residues. The V end was cut by 3 bases, the J end by 1 base, with 12 bases between.

V is TRBV4-3 and J is TRBJ2-3, with 8 nucleotides matching TRBD2. J was trimmed by 6 bases and V by 0 bases; bases with no gene match: 5. CDR1 is LGHNA and CDR2 is YSLEER in the germline V gene. The CDR3 totals 15 residues. The CDR3 sequence is CASSQDPGLVDTQYF. DNA of the CDR3: TGCGCCAGCAGCCAAGACCCGGGACTAGTTGATACGCAGTATTTT.

V usage is TRBV24-1 and J usage is TRBJ2-1; 10 nucleotides match TRBD2. The germline V gene encodes CDR1 KGHDR and CDR2 SFDVKD. There are 19 residues in the CDR3. Germline trimming cut 0 bases from V and 1 base from J; bases unmatched to any gene: 8. CDR3 nucleotide sequence: TGTGCCACCAGTGATTTGTCTAGCGGGAGTGGGCAGTCCTACAATGAGCAGTTCTTC. Encoded protein: CATSDLSSGSGQSYNEQFF.

The V and J genes are TRBV20-1 and TRBJ2-3, with 12 bases lining up with TRBD2. With V trimmed by 0 bases and J by 3 bases, 4 bases remained unmatched. The CDR3 is 16 amino acids. Germline V CDR1 and CDR2: DFQATT, SNEGSKA (reference sequence). This CDR3 reads CSARDASGRGTDTQYF. The CDR3 DNA is TGCAGTGCTAGAGATGCTAGCGGGAGGGGGACAGATACGCAGTATTTT.

The chain carries TRBV6-5 and TRBJ2-1; TRBD2 agrees at 11 bases. J gave up 7 bases and V 2 bases, and 4 bases lay outside the gene matches. The germline gives CDR1 MNHEY, CDR2 SVGAGI. The CDR3 length is 15 residues. CDR3 residues: CASSYTVAGGNEQFF. Here the CDR3 DNA reads TGTGCCAGCAGTTACACGGTAGCGGGAGGGAATGAGCAGTTCTTC.

This clonotype was seen a handful of times. The V and J genes are TRBV7-6 and TRBJ2-5; D call uncertain. The CDR3 spans 14 residues. Germline V gene data show CDR1 as SGHVS and CDR2 as FNYEAQ. V lost 4 bases, J lost 1 base, and 10 bases lay in between. The CDR3 reads CASSSNSGQETQYF. The CDR3 nucleotides read TGTGCCAGCAGCTCAAACTCGGGCCAAGAGACCCAGTACTTC.

This clonotype was seen a handful of times. J is TRBJ2-4 and V is TRBV5-1; the D gene is possibly TRBD1 (6 bases). The germline CDR1 and CDR2 sequences are SGHRS and YFSETQ. V dropped 4 bases and J dropped 8 bases, with 19 bases sitting between them. The CDR3 is made up of 15 amino acids. The DNA of the CDR3 is TGCGCCAGCAGCCCGCTAACAGGGATCGACGACATTCAGTACTTC. This sequence encodes CASSPLTGIDDIQYF.

This clonotype was detected a few times. This sequence joins TRBV28 and TRBJ2-5; 13 positions agree with TRBD2. The J call may be mistaken, given a closer DNA end match to TRBJ2-7. The CDR3 is made up of 16 amino acids. In germline, CDR1 is MDHEN, CDR2 SYDVKM. CDR3 bases: TGTGCCAGCAGCCCGGACGGACTAGCGGGAGTACACGAGCAGTACTTC. This codes for CASSPDGLAGVHEQYF.

The rearrangement links TRBV14 to TRBJ2-3; D gene ambiguous. The CDR3 covers 13 residues. Trimming pared 3 bases from V and 4 bases from J, leaving 8 bases between. Germline V CDR1 and CDR2: SGHDN, FVKESK. CDR3: CASSHVYPDTQYF. The CDR3 DNA reads TGTGCCAGCAGCCACGTATATCCAGATACGCAGTATTTT.

DNA for the CDR3: TGTGCCAGCACGCCCGGGTTTTACTACGAGCAGTACTTC. Its translation: CASTPGFYYEQYF. J is TRBJ2-7 and V is TRBV6-5; no clear D gene. The CDR3 sequence is 13 residues long. CDR1 MNHEY and CDR2 SVGAGI come from the germline V gene. The V end lost 7 bases, the J end lost 3 bases, and 13 bases lay between the germline ends.

The rearrangement joins TRBV28 to TRBJ1-1, with D tentatively TRBD1 (5 bases). The CDR3 contains 14 residues. Germline CDR1 is MDHEN and CDR2 is SYDVKM. V lost 7 bases and J lost 2, with 14 bases in between. For the CDR3, the DNA is TGTGCCAGCACATATCGGGGGAGCAACACTGAAGCTTTCTTT. Encoded protein: CASTYRGSNTEAFF.

The chain couples TRBV3-1 to TRBJ1-2, with 11 bases matching TRBD1. From germline, CDR1 is LGHDT and CDR2 YNNKEL (reference sequence). The V gene end was trimmed by 1 base and the J gene end by 6 bases; junction bases not matched to a gene: 7. The length of the CDR3 is 16 residues. CDR3 nucleotides: TGTGCCAGCAGCCAAGTTGAAAGGACAGGGGGCGATGGCTACACCTTC. Translation: CASSQVERTGGDGYTF.

The V and J genes are TRBV5-1 and TRBJ2-1, with D perhaps matching TRBD2 (5 bases). CDR1 is SGHRS, CDR2 YFSETQ, per germline. V dropped 0 bases and J dropped 2 bases, with 9 bases sitting between them. There are 15 residues in the CDR3. As DNA, the CDR3 is TGCGCCAGCAGCTTGGAGTACGGGACCTACAATGAGCAGTTCTTC. Translation gives CASSLEYGTYNEQFF.

In this sample, this clonotype turned up a few times. The J gene is TRBJ2-1, the V gene TRBV6-6; D possibly corresponds to TRBD2 (6 bases). Germline lookup yields CDR1 MNHNY and CDR2 SVGAGI (reference sequence). V was cut by 5 bases and J by 7 bases, with 15 bases left in between. The CDR3 covers 14 residues. The CDR3, as DNA: TGTGCCAGCAGTGCGAGGGGCCGGGGGAATGAGCAGTTCTTC. It translates to CASSARGRGNEQFF.

The chain joins TRBV15 to TRBJ2-1; D uncertain. This CDR3 comprises 14 residues. V was shortened by 0 bases and J by 10 bases, with 13 bases between the two germline ends. Per germline, CDR1 LNHNV and CDR2 YYDKDF (reference sequence). DNA for the CDR3: TGTGCCACCAGCAGAGATTGGAGCGATCGGGAGCAGTTCTTC. It translates to CATSRDWSDREQFF.

The V call is TRBV10-3, the J call TRBJ1-1; possibly TRBD1 for D (5 bases). Trimming left V 6 bases short and J 8 bases short, with 16 bases between. Germline loops: CDR1 ENHRY, CDR2 SYGVKD. The CDR3 has 13 residues. The CDR3 DNA reads as TGTGCCATCAGCTGGGACCGATCTACAGAAGCTTTCTTT. This sequence encodes CAISWDRSTEAFF.

This rearrangement joins TRBV28 to TRBJ2-7; the D gene is possibly TRBD2 (5 bases). Looked up from germline, CDR1 is MDHEN and CDR2 is SYDVKM. The germline V and J ends were trimmed by 8 bases and 1 base, with 15 bases remaining between them. The CDR3 has 14 residues. The CDR3 DNA sequence: TGTGCCAGCGCCGGGGTGAGCAATTCCTACGAGCAGTACTTC. This codes for CASAGVSNSYEQYF.